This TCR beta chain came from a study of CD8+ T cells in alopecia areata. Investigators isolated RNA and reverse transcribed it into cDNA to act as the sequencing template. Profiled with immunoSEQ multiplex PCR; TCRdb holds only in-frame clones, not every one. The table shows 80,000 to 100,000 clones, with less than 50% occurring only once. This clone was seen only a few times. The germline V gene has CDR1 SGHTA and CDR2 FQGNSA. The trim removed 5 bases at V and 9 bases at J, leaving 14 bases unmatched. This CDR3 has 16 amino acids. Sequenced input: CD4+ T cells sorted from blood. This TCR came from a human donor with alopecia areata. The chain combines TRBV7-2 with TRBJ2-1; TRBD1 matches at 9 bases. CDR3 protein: CASSHIGTGYSGEQFF. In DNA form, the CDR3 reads TGTGCCAGCAGCCATATCGGGACAGGGTATTCTGGTGAGCAGTTCTTC.